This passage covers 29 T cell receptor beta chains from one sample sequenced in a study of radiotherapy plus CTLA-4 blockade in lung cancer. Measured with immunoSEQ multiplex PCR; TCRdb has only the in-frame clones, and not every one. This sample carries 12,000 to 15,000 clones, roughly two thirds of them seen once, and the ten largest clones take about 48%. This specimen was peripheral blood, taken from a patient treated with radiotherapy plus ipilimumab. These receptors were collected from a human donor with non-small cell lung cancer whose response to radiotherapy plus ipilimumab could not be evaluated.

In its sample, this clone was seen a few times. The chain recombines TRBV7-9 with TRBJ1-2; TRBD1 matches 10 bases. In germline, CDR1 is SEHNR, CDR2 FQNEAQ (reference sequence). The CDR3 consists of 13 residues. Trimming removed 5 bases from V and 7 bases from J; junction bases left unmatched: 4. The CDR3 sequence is CASSPTGGSGYTF. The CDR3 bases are TGTGCCAGCAGCCCGACAGGGGGCAGTGGCTACACCTTC.

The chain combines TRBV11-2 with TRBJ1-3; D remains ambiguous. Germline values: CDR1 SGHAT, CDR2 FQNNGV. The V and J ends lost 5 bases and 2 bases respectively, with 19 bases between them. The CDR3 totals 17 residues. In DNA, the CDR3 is TGTGCCAGCAGCCCCCGTGCGGGTTCGCAGGCTGGAAACACCATATATTTT. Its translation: CASSPRAGSQAGNTIYF. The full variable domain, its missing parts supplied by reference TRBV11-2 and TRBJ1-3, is EAGVAQSPRYKIIEKRQSVAFWCNPISGHATLYWYQQILGQGPKLLIQFQNNGVVDDSQLPKDRFSAERLKGVDSTLKIQPAKLEDSAVYLCASSPRAGSQAGNTIYFGEGSWLTVV.

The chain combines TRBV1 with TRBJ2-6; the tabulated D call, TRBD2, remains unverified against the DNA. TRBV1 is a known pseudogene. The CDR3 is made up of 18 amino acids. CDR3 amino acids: CTSSHSSLCQSRANVLTF. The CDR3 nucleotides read TGCACCAGCAGCCATAGTAGTTTGTGCCAAAGTCGGGCCAACGTCCTGACTTTC.

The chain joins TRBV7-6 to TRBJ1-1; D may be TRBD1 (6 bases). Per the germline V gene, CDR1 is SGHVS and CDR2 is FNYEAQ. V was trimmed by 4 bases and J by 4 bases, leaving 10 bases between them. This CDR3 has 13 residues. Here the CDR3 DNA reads TGTGCCAGCAGCTATCAAGGGGGCACTGAAGCTTTCTTT. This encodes CASSYQGGTEAFF.

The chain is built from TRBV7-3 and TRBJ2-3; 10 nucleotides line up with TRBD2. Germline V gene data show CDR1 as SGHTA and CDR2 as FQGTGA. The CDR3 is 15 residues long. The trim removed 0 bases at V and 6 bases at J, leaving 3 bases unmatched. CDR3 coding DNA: TGTGCCAGCAGCTTAACGCTAGCGGGGGCCGATACGCAGTATTTT. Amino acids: CASSLTLAGADTQYF.

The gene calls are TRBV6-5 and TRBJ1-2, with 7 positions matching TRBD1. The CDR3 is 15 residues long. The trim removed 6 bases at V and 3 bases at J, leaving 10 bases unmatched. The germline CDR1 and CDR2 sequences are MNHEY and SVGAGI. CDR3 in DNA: TGTGCCAGCAGACAAGGCTCAGGGGGATACTATGGCTACACCTTC. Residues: CASRQGSGGYYGYTF.

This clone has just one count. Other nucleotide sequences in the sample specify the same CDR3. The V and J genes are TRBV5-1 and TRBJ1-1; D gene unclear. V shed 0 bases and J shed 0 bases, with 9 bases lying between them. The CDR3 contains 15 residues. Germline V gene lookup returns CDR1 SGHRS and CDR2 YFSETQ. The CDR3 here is CASSLAGTMNTEAFF. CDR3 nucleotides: TGCGCCAGCAGCTTGGCGGGAACCATGAACACTGAAGCTTTCTTT.

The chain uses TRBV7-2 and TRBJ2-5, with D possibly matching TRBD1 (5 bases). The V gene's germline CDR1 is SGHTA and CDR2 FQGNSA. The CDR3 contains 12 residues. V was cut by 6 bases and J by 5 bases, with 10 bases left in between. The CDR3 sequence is CASRRQQETQYF. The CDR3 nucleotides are TGTGCCAGCAGGAGACAGCAGGAGACCCAGTACTTC.

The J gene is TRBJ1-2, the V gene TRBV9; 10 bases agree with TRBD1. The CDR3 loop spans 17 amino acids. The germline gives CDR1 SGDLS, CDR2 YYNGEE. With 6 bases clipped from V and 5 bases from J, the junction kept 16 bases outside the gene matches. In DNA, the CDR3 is TGTGCCAGCACCGTTGGAGAGGGACAGGGGAGCCAGTATGGCTACACCTTC. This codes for CASTVGEGQGSQYGYTF.

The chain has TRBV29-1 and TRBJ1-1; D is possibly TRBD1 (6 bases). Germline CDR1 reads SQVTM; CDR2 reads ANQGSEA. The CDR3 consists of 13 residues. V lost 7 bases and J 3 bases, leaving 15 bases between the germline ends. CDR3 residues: CSAQTGRDTEAFF. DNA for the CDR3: TGCAGCGCCCAAACAGGGAGGGACACTGAAGCTTTCTTT.

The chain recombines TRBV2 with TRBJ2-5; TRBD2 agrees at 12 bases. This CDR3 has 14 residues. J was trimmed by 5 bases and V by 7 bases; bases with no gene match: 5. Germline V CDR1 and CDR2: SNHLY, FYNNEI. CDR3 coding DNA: TGTGCCAGCACACTAGCGGGGGGCGTCGAGACCCAGTACTTC. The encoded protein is CASTLAGGVETQYF. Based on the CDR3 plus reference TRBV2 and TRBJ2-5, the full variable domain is EPEVTQTPSHQVTQMGQEVILRCVPISNHLYFYWYRQILGQKVEFLVSFYNNEISEKSEIFDDQFSVERPDGSNFTLKIRSTKLEDSAMYFCASTLAGGVETQYFGPGTRLLVL.

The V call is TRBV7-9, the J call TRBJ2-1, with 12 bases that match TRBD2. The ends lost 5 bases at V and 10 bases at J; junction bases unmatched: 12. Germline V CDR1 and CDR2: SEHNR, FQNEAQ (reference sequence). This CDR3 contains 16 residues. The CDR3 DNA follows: TGTGCCAGCAGCGCACTTACTAGCGGGGGGAATCCCGAGCAGTTCTTC. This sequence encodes CASSALTSGGNPEQFF.

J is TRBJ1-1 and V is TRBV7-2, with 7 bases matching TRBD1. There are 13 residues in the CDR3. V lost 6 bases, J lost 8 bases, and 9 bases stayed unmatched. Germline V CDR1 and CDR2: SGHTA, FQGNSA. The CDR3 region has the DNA TGTGCCAGCAGGATACAGGGGCCTGAAGAAGCTTTCTTT. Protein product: CASRIQGPEEAFF.

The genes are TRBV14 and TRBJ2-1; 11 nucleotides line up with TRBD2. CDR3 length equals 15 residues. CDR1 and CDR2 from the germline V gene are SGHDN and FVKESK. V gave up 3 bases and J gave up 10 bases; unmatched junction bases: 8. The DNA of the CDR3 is TGTGCCAGCAGCCACGGCACGGGACTAGCGGTAGAGCAGTTCTTC. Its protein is CASSHGTGLAVEQFF.

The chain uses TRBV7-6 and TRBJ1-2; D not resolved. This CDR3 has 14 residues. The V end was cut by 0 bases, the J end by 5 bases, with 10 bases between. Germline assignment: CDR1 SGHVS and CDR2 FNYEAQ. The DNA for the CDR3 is TGTGCCAGCAGCTTAGCGCCAGGCTCATATGGCTACACCTTC. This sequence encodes CASSLAPGSYGYTF.

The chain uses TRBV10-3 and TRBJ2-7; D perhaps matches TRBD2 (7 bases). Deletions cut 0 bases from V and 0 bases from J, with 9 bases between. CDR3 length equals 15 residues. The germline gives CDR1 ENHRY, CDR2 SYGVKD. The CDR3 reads CAISESGGHSYEQYF. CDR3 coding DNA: TGTGCCATCAGTGAGTCGGGGGGGCACTCCTACGAGCAGTACTTC.

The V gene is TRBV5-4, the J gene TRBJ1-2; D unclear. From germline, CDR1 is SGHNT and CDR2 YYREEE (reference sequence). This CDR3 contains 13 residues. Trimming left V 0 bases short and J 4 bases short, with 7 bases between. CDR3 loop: CASSLDTSYGYTF. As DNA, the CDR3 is TGTGCCAGCAGCTTGGACACAAGCTATGGCTACACCTTC.

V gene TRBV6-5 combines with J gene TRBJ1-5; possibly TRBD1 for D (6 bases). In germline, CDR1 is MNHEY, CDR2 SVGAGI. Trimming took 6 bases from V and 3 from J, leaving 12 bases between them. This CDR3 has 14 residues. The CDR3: CASRTAGVNQPQHF. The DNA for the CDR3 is TGTGCCAGCAGAACGGCAGGGGTCAATCAGCCCCAGCATTTT.

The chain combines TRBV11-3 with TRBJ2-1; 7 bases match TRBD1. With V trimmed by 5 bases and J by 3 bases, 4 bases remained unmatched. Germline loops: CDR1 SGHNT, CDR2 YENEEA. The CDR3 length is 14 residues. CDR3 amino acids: CASSRGQSYNEQFF. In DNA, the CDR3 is TGTGCCAGCAGCAGGGGGCAGAGCTACAATGAGCAGTTCTTC.

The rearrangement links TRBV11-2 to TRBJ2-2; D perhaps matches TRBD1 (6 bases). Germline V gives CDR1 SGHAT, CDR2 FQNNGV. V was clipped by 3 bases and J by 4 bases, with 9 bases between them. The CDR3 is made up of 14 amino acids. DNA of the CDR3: TGTGCCAGCAGCTTCCCGACAGGCACCGGGGAGCTGTTTTTT. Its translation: CASSFPTGTGELFF.

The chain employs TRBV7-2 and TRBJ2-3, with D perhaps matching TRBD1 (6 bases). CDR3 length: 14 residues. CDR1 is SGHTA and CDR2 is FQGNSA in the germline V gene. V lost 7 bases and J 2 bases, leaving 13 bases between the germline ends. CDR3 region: CASTRTAITDTQYF. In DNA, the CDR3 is TGTGCCAGCACACGGACAGCTATCACAGATACGCAGTATTTT.

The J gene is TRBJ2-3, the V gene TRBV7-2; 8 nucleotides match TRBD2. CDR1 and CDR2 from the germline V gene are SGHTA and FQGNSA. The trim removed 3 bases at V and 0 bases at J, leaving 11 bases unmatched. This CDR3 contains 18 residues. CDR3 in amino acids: CASSFRTSTGSSTDTQYF. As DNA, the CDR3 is TGTGCCAGCAGCTTCCGGACTAGCACCGGGTCTAGCACAGATACGCAGTATTTT.

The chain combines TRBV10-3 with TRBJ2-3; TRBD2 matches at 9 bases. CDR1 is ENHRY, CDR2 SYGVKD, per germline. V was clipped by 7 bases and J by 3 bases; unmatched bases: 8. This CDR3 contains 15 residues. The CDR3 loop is CAINPSGDLTDTQYF. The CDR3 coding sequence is TGTGCCATCAATCCTAGCGGGGACCTTACAGATACGCAGTATTTT.

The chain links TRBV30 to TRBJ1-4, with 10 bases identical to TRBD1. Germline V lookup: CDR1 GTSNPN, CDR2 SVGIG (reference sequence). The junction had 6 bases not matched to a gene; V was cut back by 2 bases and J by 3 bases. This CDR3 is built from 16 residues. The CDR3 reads CAWSSGQGSSNEKLFF. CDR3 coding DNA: TGTGCCTGGAGTTCGGGACAGGGGTCCTCTAATGAAAAACTGTTTTTT.

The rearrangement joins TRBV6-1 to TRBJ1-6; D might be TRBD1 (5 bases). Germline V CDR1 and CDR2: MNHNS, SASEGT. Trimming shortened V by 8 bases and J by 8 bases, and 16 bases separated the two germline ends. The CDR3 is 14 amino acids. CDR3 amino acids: CASWLWGTDSPLHF. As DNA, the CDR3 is TGTGCCAGCTGGTTGTGGGGCACGGATTCACCCCTCCACTTT.

The CDR3 sequence is CASSESGNGDEQYF. Written as DNA, the CDR3 is TGCGCCAGCAGTGAGAGCGGGAACGGCGACGAGCAGTACTTC. This chain joins TRBV10-1 and TRBJ2-7; 7 bases align to TRBD2. Germline CDR1 and CDR2: WNHNN and SYGVQD (reference sequence). The V and J ends lost 2 bases and 5 bases, in that order; junction bases with no gene match: 6. This CDR3 is 14 amino acids long.

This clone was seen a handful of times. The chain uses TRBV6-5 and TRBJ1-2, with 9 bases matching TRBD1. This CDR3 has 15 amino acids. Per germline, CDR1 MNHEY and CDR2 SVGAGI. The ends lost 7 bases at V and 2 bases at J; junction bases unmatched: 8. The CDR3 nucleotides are TGTGCCAGCAATCGAGCCGGGACAGGGAACTATGGCTACACCTTC. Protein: CASNRAGTGNYGYTF.

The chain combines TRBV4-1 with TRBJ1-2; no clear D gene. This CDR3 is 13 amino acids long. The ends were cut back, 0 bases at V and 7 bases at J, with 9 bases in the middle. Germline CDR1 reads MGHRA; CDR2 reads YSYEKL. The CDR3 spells CASSQDLTTGYTF. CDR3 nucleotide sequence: TGCGCCAGCAGCCAAGATCTTACAACTGGCTACACCTTC.

CDR3 coding DNA: TGTGCCAGCAGCCCCCTGGGGGGGGCTGGGTTCGAGCAGTACGTC. It yields the protein CASSPLGGAGFEQYV. J is TRBJ2-7 and V is TRBV11-2, with D perhaps matching TRBD2 (7 bases). Germline CDR1 and CDR2: SGHAT and FQNNGV. The CDR3 has 15 residues. V was shortened by 5 bases and J by 6 bases, with 20 bases between the two germline ends.